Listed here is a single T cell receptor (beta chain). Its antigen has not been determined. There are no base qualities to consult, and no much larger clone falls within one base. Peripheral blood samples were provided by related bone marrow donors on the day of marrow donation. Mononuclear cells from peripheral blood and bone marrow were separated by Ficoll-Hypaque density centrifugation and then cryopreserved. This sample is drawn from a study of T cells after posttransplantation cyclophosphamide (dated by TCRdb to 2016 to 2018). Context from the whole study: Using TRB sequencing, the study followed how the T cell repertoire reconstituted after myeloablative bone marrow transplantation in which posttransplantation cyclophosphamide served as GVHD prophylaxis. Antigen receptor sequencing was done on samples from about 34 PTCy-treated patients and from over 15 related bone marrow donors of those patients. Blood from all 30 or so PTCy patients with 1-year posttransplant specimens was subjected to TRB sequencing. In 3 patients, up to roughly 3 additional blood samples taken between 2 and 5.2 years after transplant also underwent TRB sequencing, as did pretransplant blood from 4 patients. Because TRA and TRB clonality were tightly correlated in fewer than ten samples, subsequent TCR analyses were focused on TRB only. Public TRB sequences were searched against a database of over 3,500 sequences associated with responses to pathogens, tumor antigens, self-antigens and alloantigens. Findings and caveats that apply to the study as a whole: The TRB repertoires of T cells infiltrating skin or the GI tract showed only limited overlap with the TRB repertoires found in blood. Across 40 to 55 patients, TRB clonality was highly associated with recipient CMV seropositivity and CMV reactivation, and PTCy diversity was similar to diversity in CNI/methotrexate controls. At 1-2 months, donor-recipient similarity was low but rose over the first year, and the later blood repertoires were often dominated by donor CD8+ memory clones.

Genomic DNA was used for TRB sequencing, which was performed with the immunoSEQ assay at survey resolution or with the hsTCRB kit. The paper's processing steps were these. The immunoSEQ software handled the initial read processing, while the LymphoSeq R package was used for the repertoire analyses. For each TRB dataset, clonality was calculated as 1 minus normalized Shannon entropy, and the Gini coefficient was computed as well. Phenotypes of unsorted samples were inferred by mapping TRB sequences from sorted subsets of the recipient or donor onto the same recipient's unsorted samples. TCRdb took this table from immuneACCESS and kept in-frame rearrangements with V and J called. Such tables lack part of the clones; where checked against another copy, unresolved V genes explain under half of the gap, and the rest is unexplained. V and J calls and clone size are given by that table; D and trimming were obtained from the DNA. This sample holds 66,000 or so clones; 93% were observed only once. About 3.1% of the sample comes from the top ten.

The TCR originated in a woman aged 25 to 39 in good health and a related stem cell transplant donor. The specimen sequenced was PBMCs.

Read as DNA, the sequence is TGTGCCAGCACCCCCCTTTTAGGTCCGAACACTGAAGCTTTCTTT. Its translation is CASTPLLGPNTEAFF. The chain uses TRBV7-8 and TRBJ1-1; no D segment can be confidently identified. The junction carries 16 bases between V and J, which are trimmed by 7 bases and 1 base respectively. The CDR1 and CDR2 encoded by the germline V gene are SGHVS and FQNEAQ. Taken from cysteine to phenylalanine, the CDR3 has 15 residues. Of all the DNA, just the CDR3 is kept, 45 bases in frame from base 1.